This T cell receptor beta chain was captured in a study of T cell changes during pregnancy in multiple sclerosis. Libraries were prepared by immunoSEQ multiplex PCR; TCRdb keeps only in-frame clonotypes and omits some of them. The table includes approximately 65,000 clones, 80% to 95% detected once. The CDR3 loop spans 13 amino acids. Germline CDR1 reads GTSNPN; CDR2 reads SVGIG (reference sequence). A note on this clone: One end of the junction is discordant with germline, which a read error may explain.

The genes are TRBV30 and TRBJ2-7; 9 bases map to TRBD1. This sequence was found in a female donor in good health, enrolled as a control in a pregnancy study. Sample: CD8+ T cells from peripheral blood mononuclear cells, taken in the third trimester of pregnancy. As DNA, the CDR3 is TGTGCTTGGACAGGGGACCCAACCTACGAGCAGTACTTC. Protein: CAWTGDPTYEQYF.